The clone carrying this TCR beta chain was picked up a small number of times. Its antigen is still unknown. This sample was taken from a study of identical twins. The CDR3 runs to 14 residues. Germline V gene data show CDR1 as MDHEN and CDR2 as SYDVKM. V lost 5 bases and J lost 4, with 11 bases in between. Study-wide results and limits: It was possible that invariant MAIT and iNKT cells partly confounded the zero-insertion analyses. Models underpredicted monozygotic twin sharing of out-of-frame TCR alpha.

Healthy Caucasian individuals made up all the donors. Template switching, a step in the protocol, added a universal primer site, and cDNA carried unique molecular identifiers. A single record per CDR3 protein comes from TCRdb applying MiXCR to the 5' RACE reads. The table includes about 240,000 distinct CDR3 sequences, about 10% detected once. Specimen: memory T cells sorted from blood. This TCR derives from a man in his fifties or sixties in good health. V is TRBV28 and J is TRBJ2-2; possibly TRBD2 for D (5 bases). The CDR3 region is CASSPGLSTGELFF. The CDR3 bases are TGTGCCAGCAGTCCAGGACTTTCCACCGGGGAGCTGTTTTTT.